Below are 21 T cell receptor beta chains sequenced from a single sample in a study of shared clonotypes between healthy human individuals. Only in-frame clones appear in the TCRdb table, and some are missing; sequencing was by immunoSEQ multiplex PCR. The repertoire includes about 730,000 clones, 55% to 75% of them detected once, and about 1.8% sits in the top ten. The sequencing sample was made of memory CD4+ T cells sorted from blood. Noted subset: CD45RA-negative fraction. These receptors were taken from a woman under 40 in good health.

This clone was detected only once. J is TRBJ2-5 and V is TRBV18; D is perhaps TRBD2 (6 bases). Trimming cost V 3 bases and J 4 bases, with 9 bases left between them. The germline V gene encodes CDR1 KGHSH and CDR2 LQKENI. The length of the CDR3 is 13 residues. In nucleotides, the CDR3 is TGTGCCAGCTCACCGGAGGGGTCAGAGACCCAGTACTTC. Translating gives CASSPEGSETQYF.

Only a few counts were recorded for this clone. Other DNA sequences within the sample encode an identical CDR3. The rearrangement uses TRBV7-3 and TRBJ1-1, with D tentatively TRBD1 (6 bases). V was pared by 5 bases and J by 3 bases, with 10 bases between. This CDR3 has 13 residues. Germline values: CDR1 SGHTA, CDR2 FQGTGA. The CDR3 is CASSPQGDTEAFF. CDR3 coding DNA: TGTGCCAGCAGCCCACAGGGAGACACTGAAGCTTTCTTT.

The chain carries TRBV7-9 and TRBJ1-4, with a tentative D call TRBD1 (6 bases). The CDR3 loop spans 15 amino acids. Germline V gene sequence: CDR1 SEHNR, CDR2 FQNEAQ (reference sequence). The germline V and J ends were trimmed by 4 bases and 4 bases, with 13 bases remaining between them. CDR3 DNA sequence: TGTGCCAGCAGCTCCACAGGGTCCTTTAATGAAAAACTGTTTTTT. Its protein product is CASSSTGSFNEKLFF.

The chain couples TRBV7-9 to TRBJ2-1; TRBD2 matches 8 bases. J lost 2 bases, V lost 6 bases, and 12 bases had no gene match. The CDR3 covers 17 residues. Germline CDR1 and CDR2: SEHNR and FQNEAQ (reference sequence). Written as DNA, the CDR3 is TGTGCCAGCAGTCCCACCCGATTAGCGGGAACCTACAATGAGCAGTTCTTC. It is translated as CASSPTRLAGTYNEQFF.

V usage is TRBV10-2 and J usage is TRBJ2-2, with D perhaps TRBD2 (5 bases). Trimming left V 7 bases short and J 5 bases short, with 17 bases between. Germline CDR1 reads WSHSY; CDR2 reads SAAADI. This CDR3 comprises 15 residues. The CDR3 bases are TGCGCCAGCACTCCAAGCGGACTGTTTACCGGGGAGCTGTTTTTT. Encoded protein: CASTPSGLFTGELFF.

CDR3 residues: CASRWGGDPTDTQYF. As DNA, the CDR3 is TGTGCCAGCAGGTGGGGGGGGGACCCCACAGATACGCAGTATTTT. This chain links TRBV6-1 with TRBJ2-3, with 7 bases matching TRBD2. After removal of 6 bases from V and 2 bases from J, the junction contained 8 bases not matched to a gene. The CDR3 is made up of 15 amino acids. Germline loops: CDR1 MNHNS, CDR2 SASEGT.

CDR3 residues: CASRRGGDTDTQYF. CDR3 DNA sequence: TGTGCCAGCAGGCGGGGGGGAGACACAGATACGCAGTATTTT. The chain uses TRBV6-4 and TRBJ2-3; 9 nucleotides match TRBD2. The CDR3 length is 14 residues. The V gene's germline CDR1 is MRHNA and CDR2 SNTAGT. The J segment lost 2 bases and the V segment lost 6 bases, leaving 3 bases of the junction unmatched.

This chain uses TRBV5-6 with TRBJ2-1, with TRBD2 matching over 11 bases. Germline CDR1 reads SGHDT; CDR2 reads YYEEEE. V shed 5 bases and J 7 bases; nucleotides not matched to a gene: 8. The CDR3 spans 15 residues. The CDR3 DNA follows: TGTGCCAGCAGAAGACTAGCGGGAAGTCAAAATGAGCAGTTCTTC. This translates into CASRRLAGSQNEQFF.

This chain links TRBV2 with TRBJ2-2, with TRBD1 matching over 11 bases. Germline V CDR1 and CDR2: SNHLY, FYNNEI. J was trimmed by 0 bases and V by 11 bases; bases with no gene match: 8. This CDR3 is built from 16 residues. CDR3 amino acids: CAGGQGASTNTGELFF. The CDR3 nucleotides are TGTGCCGGCGGACAGGGGGCGTCCACGAACACCGGGGAGCTGTTTTTT.

J is TRBJ1-5 and V is TRBV10-2; D is possibly TRBD1 (6 bases). The CDR3 covers 16 residues. Trimming took off 8 bases at V and 3 bases at J, with 20 bases between the two ends. Germline V gives CDR1 WSHSY, CDR2 SAAADI. The chain's CDR3 is CASAGGGATDNQPQHF. The CDR3 DNA follows: TGCGCCAGCGCTGGAGGGGGGGCCACGGACAATCAGCCCCAGCATTTT.

DNA of the CDR3: TGTGCCAGCAGCATCCTGACTAGCGGGAGAGGTTACGAGCAGTACTTC. Residues: CASSILTSGRGYEQYF. The chain links TRBV5-5 to TRBJ2-7, with TRBD2 matching 12 bases. V gave up 4 bases and J gave up 4 bases; unmatched junction bases: 9. Germline values: CDR1 SGHKS, CDR2 YYEKEE (reference sequence). The CDR3 has 16 residues.

V usage is TRBV18 and J usage is TRBJ1-5; D gene ambiguous. The CDR3 has 13 residues. Germline V lookup: CDR1 KGHSH, CDR2 LQKENI. V lost 3 bases and J lost 6, with 9 bases in between. CDR3 in amino acids: CASSPERVQPQHF. Written as DNA, the CDR3 is TGTGCCAGCTCACCCGAGAGGGTTCAGCCCCAGCATTTT. Filled out from reference TRBV18 and TRBJ1-5, the complete variable domain reads NAGVMQNPRHLVRRRGQEARLRCSPMKGHSHVYWYRQLPEEGLKFMVYLQKENIIDESGMPKERFSAEFPKEGPSILRIQQVVRGDSAAYFCASSPERVQPQHFGDGTRLSIL.

The V call is TRBV6-5, the J call TRBJ2-5; D gene uncertain. Germline V gene lookup returns CDR1 MNHEY and CDR2 SVGAGI. V dropped 2 bases and J dropped 5 bases, with 6 bases sitting between them. The CDR3 has 12 amino acids. The CDR3 bases are TGTGCCAGCAGTTACGACCGGGAGACCCAGTACTTC. Protein product: CASSYDRETQYF.

In regard to this clone: This may stem from a read error, because a much larger clone lies one nucleotide away. Other nucleotide sequences from this sample produce the same CDR3. In nucleotides, the CDR3 is TGTGCCAGCAGTCCCGGGACATCCTATGGCTACACCTTC. Protein: CASSPGTSYGYTF. V gene TRBV28 combines with J gene TRBJ1-2; weak D call: TRBD1 (6 bases). Per the germline V gene, CDR1 is MDHEN and CDR2 is SYDVKM. V lost 5 bases to trimming and J lost 4 bases, with 11 bases between them. CDR3 length equals 13 residues.

The CDR3 DNA sequence: TGTGCCAGTAGTTTGGGGACAGGGAACTACGAGCAGTACTTC. It is translated as CASSLGTGNYEQYF. The chain recombines TRBV19 with TRBJ2-7, with TRBD1 identical over 9 bases. Per the germline V gene, CDR1 is LNHDA and CDR2 is SQIVND (reference sequence). V lost 5 bases, J lost 3 bases, and 5 bases stayed unmatched. There are 14 residues in the CDR3.

V usage is TRBV7-7 and J usage is TRBJ2-5, with TRBD2 as a possible D gene (5 bases). Germline CDR1 and CDR2: SSHAT and FNYEAQ (reference sequence). V gave up 5 bases and J gave up 5 bases, with 18 bases separating them. CDR3 size: 15 residues. The CDR3 DNA sequence: TGTGCCAGCAGCCCCTTTTCGGGAACGGGGGAGACCCAGTACTTC. Protein product: CASSPFSGTGETQYF.

This chain links TRBV5-6 with TRBJ2-3; D not certain. CDR1 is SGHDT and CDR2 is YYEEEE in the germline V gene. This CDR3 region has 13 residues. The V end lost 6 bases, the J end lost 4 bases, and 12 bases lay between the germline ends. CDR3 DNA sequence: TGTGCCAGCACCCCCCTAGACTCAGATACGCAGTATTTT. As protein: CASTPLDSDTQYF.

The chain couples TRBV15 to TRBJ2-3; D gene unclear. V dropped 0 bases and J dropped 6 bases, with 10 bases sitting between them. CDR3 length equals 14 residues. Per the germline V gene, CDR1 is LNHNV and CDR2 is YYDKDF (reference sequence). For the CDR3, the DNA is TGTGCCACCAGCAGAGATTGGCCGGCGGATACGCAGTATTTT. Encoded protein: CATSRDWPADTQYF.

This chain uses TRBV15 with TRBJ2-7; D is unclear. The CDR3 runs 15 residues. The germline gives CDR1 LNHNV, CDR2 YYDKDF (reference sequence). V lost 0 bases and J lost 0, with 9 bases in between. This chain's CDR3 is CATSRDLPSSYEQYF. The CDR3 DNA reads as TGTGCCACCAGCAGAGATCTCCCGAGCTCCTACGAGCAGTACTTC.

The chain has TRBV14 and TRBJ2-7, with 10 bases that match TRBD2. CDR1 is SGHDN and CDR2 is FVKESK in the germline V gene. J was trimmed by 4 bases and V by 4 bases; bases with no gene match: 7. The CDR3 extends over 15 amino acids. CDR3 residues: CASSLAGLAVYEQYF. Here the CDR3 DNA reads TGTGCCAGCAGCCTCGCCGGACTAGCGGTATACGAGCAGTACTTC.

J is TRBJ2-1 and V is TRBV27; maybe TRBD1 (6 bases). The V gene's germline CDR1 is MNHEY and CDR2 SMNVEV (reference sequence). The CDR3 runs to 15 residues. V was trimmed by 0 bases and J by 8 bases, leaving 14 bases between them. The CDR3 bases are TGTGCCAGCAGTTTATCGGGACACTTAAACGATGAGCAGTTCTTC. This translates into CASSLSGHLNDEQFF.